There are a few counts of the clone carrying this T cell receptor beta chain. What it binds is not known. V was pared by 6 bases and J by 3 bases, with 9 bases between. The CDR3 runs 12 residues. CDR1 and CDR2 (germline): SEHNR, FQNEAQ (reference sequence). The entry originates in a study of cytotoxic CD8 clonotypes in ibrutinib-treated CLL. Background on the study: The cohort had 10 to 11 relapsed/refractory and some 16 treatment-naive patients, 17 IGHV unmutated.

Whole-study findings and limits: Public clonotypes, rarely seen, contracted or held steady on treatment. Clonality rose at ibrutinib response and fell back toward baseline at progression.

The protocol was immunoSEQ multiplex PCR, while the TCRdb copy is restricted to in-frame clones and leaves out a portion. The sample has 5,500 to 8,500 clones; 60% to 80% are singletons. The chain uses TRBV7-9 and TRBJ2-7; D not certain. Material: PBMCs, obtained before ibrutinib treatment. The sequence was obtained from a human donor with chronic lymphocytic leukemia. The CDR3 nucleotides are TGTGCCAGCAGGTCTGGGCACTACGAGCAGTACTTC. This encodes CASRSGHYEQYF.